This T cell receptor beta chain was identified during a study of blood T cell repertoires in COVID-19. Study-wide context: Researchers got acute and convalescent COVID-19 samples from the United States, Italy and Spain.

Trimming shortened V by 3 bases and J by 6 bases, and 13 bases separated the two germline ends. The germline gives CDR1 GTSNPN, CDR2 SVGIG (reference sequence). The CDR3 has 13 residues. Study members were between roughly 18 and 89 years old and lived in 24 US regions. Recovered status applied to Cohort 3 donors who had two consecutive negative PCRs. It also applied to those with clearance or with symptom resolution. How the authors handled the data: Estimation of nucleated cell counts was performed using reference gene primer amplification. The method was immunoSEQ multiplex PCR; TCRdb's version includes in-frame clones alone and lacks a portion of them. V and J calls and clone size follow that table, whereas D and trimming were derived from the DNA. The sample carries a few hundred thousand clones, about 85% recorded once.

The clonotype originates from a man in his forties who had recovered from COVID-19. V and J are TRBV30 and TRBJ2-3; a weak D match, TRBD1 (5 bases). Material: PBMCs or T cells enriched from blood (not recorded which). The CDR3 is CAWSWLPGDTQYF. The CDR3 DNA reads TGTGCCTGGAGCTGGCTTCCAGGGGATACGCAGTATTTT.